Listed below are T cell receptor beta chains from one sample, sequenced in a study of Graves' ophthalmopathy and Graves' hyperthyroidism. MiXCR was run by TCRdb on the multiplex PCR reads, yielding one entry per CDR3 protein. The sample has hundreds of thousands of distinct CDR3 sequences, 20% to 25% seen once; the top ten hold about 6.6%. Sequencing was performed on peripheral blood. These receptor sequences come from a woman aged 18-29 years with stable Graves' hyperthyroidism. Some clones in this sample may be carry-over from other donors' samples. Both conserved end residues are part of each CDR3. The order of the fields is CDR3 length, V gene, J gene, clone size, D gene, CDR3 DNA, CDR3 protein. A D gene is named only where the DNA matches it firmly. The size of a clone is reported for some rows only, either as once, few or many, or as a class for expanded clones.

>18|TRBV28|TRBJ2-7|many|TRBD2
TGTGCCAGCAGTTTATATGCTGGCGGGGTAGCGGGAGGGGACGAGCAGTACTTC
CASSLYAGGVAGGDEQYF
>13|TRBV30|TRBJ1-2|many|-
TGTGCCTGGAGTGGGACAGCGGCTGGGGGCTACACCTTC
CAWSGTAAGGYTF
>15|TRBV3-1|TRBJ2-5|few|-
TGTGCCAGCAGCCAAGATACACAGAGCCAAGAGACCCAGTACTTC
CASSQDTQSQETQYF
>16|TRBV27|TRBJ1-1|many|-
TGTGCCAGCAGGGCAGTCTCGTCCCCTGAGAACACTGAAGCTTTCTTT
CASRAVSSPENTEAFF
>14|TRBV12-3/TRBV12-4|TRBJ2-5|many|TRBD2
TGTGCCAGCAGCTTTAGCGGGGGGAGAGAGACCCAGTACTTC
CASSFSGGRETQYF
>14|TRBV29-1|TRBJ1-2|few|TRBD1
TGCAGCGTTGAAGATCACCAGGGGGCGGGAGGCTACACCTTC
CSVEDHQGAGGYTF
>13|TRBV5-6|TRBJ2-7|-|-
TGTGCCAGCAGCTTGGAGGTTTTCTACGAGCAGTACTTC
CASSLEVFYEQYF
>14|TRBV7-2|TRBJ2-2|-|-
TGTGCCAGCAGCTTACGTAGGACCAGCGGGGAGCTGTTTTTT
CASSLRRTSGELFF
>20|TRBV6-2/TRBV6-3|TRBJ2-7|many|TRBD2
TGTGCCAGCAGTTACTCGATTCCAATGACTAGCGAAGGAGACCCCGCTGCGCAGTACTTC
CASSYSIPMTSEGDPAAQYF
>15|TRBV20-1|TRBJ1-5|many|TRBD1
TGCAGTGCTAGAGATCCGGGACAGTCTAATCAGCCCCAGCATTTT
CSARDPGQSNQPQHF
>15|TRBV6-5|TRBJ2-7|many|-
TGTGCCAGCAGTTACCTCCAGGGGATCGCCTACGAGCAGTACTTC
CASSYLQGIAYEQYF
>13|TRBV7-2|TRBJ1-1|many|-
TGTGCCAGCAGCTTAAATGTGTACACTGAAGCTTTCTTT
CASSLNVYTEAFF
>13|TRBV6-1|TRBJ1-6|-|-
TGTGCCAGCAGCGCCATCACGGGCTCACCCCTCCACTTT
CASSAITGSPLHF
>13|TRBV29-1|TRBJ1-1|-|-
TGCAGCGTCCCCGAGCCGTCTGACGGTGAAGCTTTCTTT
CSVPEPSDGEAFF
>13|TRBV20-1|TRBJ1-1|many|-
TGCAGTGCTAGAGATTGGCAGAACACTGAAGCTTTCTTT
CSARDWQNTEAFF
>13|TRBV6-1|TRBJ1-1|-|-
TGTGCCAGTTGGCGGGGGGCAAACACTGAAGCTTTCTTT
CASWRGANTEAFF
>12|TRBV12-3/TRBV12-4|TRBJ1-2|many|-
TGTGCCAGCAGTTTAGAGCCAGAGGGCTACACCTTC
CASSLEPEGYTF